Below, 4 T cell receptor beta chains from the same sample are listed, as sequenced in a study of Ad26.COV2.S vaccination and SARS-CoV-2 variants. The data were produced by immunoSEQ multiplex PCR, yet TCRdb's version contains in-frame clones alone and is incomplete. Of roughly 390,000 clones listed, 70% to 90% are singletons. The treatment was: roughly 20 received Ad26.COV2.S at low or high dose, single or two shots; several received placebo; per-sample allocation not given. On day 63 after the first injection, vaccine and placebo recipients gave samples. The starting material was peripheral blood, obtained in a trial of Ad26.COV2.S vaccine versus placebo. The receptors were sampled from a person aged 18-65 years who received the Ad26.COV2.S COVID-19 vaccine or a placebo.

The chain links TRBV2 to TRBJ2-5; D call uncertain. Germline CDR1 is SNHLY and CDR2 is FYNNEI. The CDR3 runs 12 residues. V was trimmed by 2 bases and J by 4 bases, leaving 5 bases between them. The CDR3 coding sequence is TGTGCCAGCAGTGAAATACGAGAGACCCAGTACTTC. Translated, it gives CASSEIRETQYF.

The chain carries TRBV2 and TRBJ2-2, with D perhaps matching TRBD2 (5 bases). Germline V gene sequence: CDR1 SNHLY, CDR2 FYNNEI. The ends were cut back, 2 bases at V and 6 bases at J, with 10 bases in the middle. The CDR3 has 14 amino acids. The CDR3 DNA reads as TGTGCCAGCAGTGAATGGACTCGCGCCGGGGAGCTGTTTTTT. Its translation is CASSEWTRAGELFF. Drawing the rest from reference TRBV2 and TRBJ2-2, the complete variable domain is EPEVTQTPSHQVTQMGQEVILRCVPISNHLYFYWYRQILGQKVEFLVSFYNNEISEKSEIFDDQFSVERPDGSNFTLKIRSTKLEDSAMYFCASSEWTRAGELFFGEGSRLTVL.

The chain is built from TRBV21-1 and TRBJ1-2; the table's D call of TRBD1 was not tested on the DNA. TRBV21-1 counts as a pseudogene. This CDR3 has 12 residues. CDR3 amino acids: CASSRGRLGYTF. CDR3 nucleotide sequence: TGTGCCAGCAGCAGGGGCAGGCTCGGCTACACCTTC.

V usage is TRBV29-1 and J usage is TRBJ1-2, with a weak D call TRBD1 (6 bases). V lost 7 bases and J 7 bases, leaving 16 bases between the germline ends. Germline V lookup: CDR1 SQVTM, CDR2 ANQGSEA. CDR3 size: 12 residues. The CDR3 DNA reads TGCAGCGCCCGAGGGGGGATTTCTGGCTACACCTTC. Amino acid sequence: CSARGGISGYTF.